This TCR beta chain was observed in a study of cytomegalovirus exposure and HLA in healthy donors. Study in general: Researchers previously reported finding 90 million to 120 million unique TCR beta sequences from roughly 180 million T cells. Study-wide results and limits: HLA restriction was apparent for most CMV-associated TCR beta chains in a later analysis. Upon later analysis, HLA-associated TCR beta chains proved more clonally expanded than other, equally common chains.

Comment on this clone: Its matching antigen is unknown.

Amplification used 60 Vbeta primers and 13 Jbeta primers. Sequencing used immunoSEQ multiplex PCR; TCRdb keeps in-frame clones, though not all of them. The repertoire has 150,000 to 200,000 clones, more than 75% of them found once; the top ten carry approximately 1.9%. The sequenced sample was PBMCs. The sequence was obtained from a woman between 18 and 29 years old in good health and CMV-seronegative.

The CDR3: CASSYSGQSNTGELFF. The CDR3, as DNA: TGTGCCAGCAGTTACTCGGGACAGTCAAACACCGGGGAGCTGTTTTTT. V is TRBV6-5 and J is TRBJ2-2; 7 nucleotides line up with TRBD1. The V gene end was trimmed by 0 bases and the J gene end by 2 bases; junction bases not matched to a gene: 3. This CDR3 is built from 16 residues. CDR1 is MNHEY and CDR2 is SVGAGI in the germline V gene.